A selection of T cell receptor beta chains follows, all from one sample in a study of T cell changes during pregnancy in multiple sclerosis. Produced via immunoSEQ multiplex PCR; TCRdb's table is partial and in-frame only. The data contain over 50,000 clones, around 91% of them singletons. Sample: peripheral blood, taken in the third trimester of pregnancy. The receptors shown here come from a female donor in good health, enrolled as a control in a pregnancy study. Both conserved end residues are part of each CDR3. A D gene is named only where the DNA matches it firmly. Where a row states a size, it is once, few, many or the class of an expanded clone; other rows omit it.

CDR3 DNA,CDR3 protein,J gene,V gene,D gene,clone size
TGTGCCAGCAGCTTTTGGGAGGGGACGAATGGCTACACCTTC,CASSFWEGTNGYTF,TRBJ1-2,TRBV5-6,-,-
TGTGCCTACAAGGACAGGGCCTACAATGAGCAGTTCTTC,CAYKDRAYNEQFF,TRBJ2-1,TRBV6-6,TRBD1,-
TGTGCCAGCAGAGCTGGGGACAGGGGTAATTCACCCCTCCACTTT,CASRAGDRGNSPLHF,TRBJ1-6,TRBV28,TRBD1,-
TGTGCCAGCAGCGTAATTGGGACAGGGGCCCAAGAGACCCAGTACTTC,CASSVIGTGAQETQYF,TRBJ2-5,TRBV9,TRBD1,-
TGTGCCTCCGAGGGGGACTATGGCTACACCTTC,CASEGDYGYTF,TRBJ1-2,TRBV28,-,-
TGTGCCAGCAGCCCAGCCAGACAAACAGCCAAAAACATTCAGTACTTC,CASSPARQTAKNIQYF,TRBJ2-4,TRBV27,-,-
TGTGCCAGCAGTCCCCGGGGACAGCCTAATGAAAAACTGTTTTTT,CASSPRGQPNEKLFF,TRBJ1-4,TRBV28,TRBD1,-
TGTGCCACCCGGGACAGGGCCTACGAGCAGTACTTC,CATRDRAYEQYF,TRBJ2-7,TRBV19,TRBD1,-
TGCGCCAGCAGCCTGGGACAGGGATTCGAAAAACTGTTTTTT,CASSLGQGFEKLFF,TRBJ1-4,TRBV4-1,TRBD1,-
TGCGCCAGCAGGAGGGAGGACCGCACAGATACGCAGTATTTT,CASRREDRTDTQYF,TRBJ2-3,TRBV5-1,-,once
TGTGCCAGCAGCCCAGGGTCCCCCTCTGGAAACACCATATATTTT,CASSPGSPSGNTIYF,TRBJ1-3,TRBV6-6,-,-
TGTGCCAGCAGCTTGTTTTCAGGGGAGCAGTACTTC,CASSLFSGEQYF,TRBJ2-7,TRBV5-6,-,-
TGTGCCACCAGCTCTAGGATGGCGGTCGAGACCCAGTACTTC,CATSSRMAVETQYF,TRBJ2-5,TRBV15,-,-
TGTGCCTGGAGTGTCGGGACTAGCGGGGTAGAGACCCAGTACTTC,CAWSVGTSGVETQYF,TRBJ2-5,TRBV30,TRBD2,-
TGTGCCAGCAGCTTAGAGCAGGGCTCTGGAAACACCATATATTTT,CASSLEQGSGNTIYF,TRBJ1-3,TRBV7-9,-,-
TGTGCCAGCAGCCCCTCGGGGGGCACTGAAGCTTTCTTT,CASSPSGGTEAFF,TRBJ1-1,TRBV5-4,-,-
TGTGCCATCAGTGAGGACCTCCTTCGGGGGCAGCCCCAGCATTTT,CAISEDLLRGQPQHF,TRBJ1-5,TRBV10-3,-,-
TGTGCCAGCATCAAGGGACAGGGAAGGACTGAAGCTTTCTTT,CASIKGQGRTEAFF,TRBJ1-1,TRBV27,TRBD1,-
TGTGCCATCAGTGACGCGGGGGGTTACAATGAGCAGTTCTTC,CAISDAGGYNEQFF,TRBJ2-1,TRBV10-3,TRBD2,-
TGCGCCAGCAGCCAGGGACAGAACACCGGGGAGCTGTTTTTT,CASSQGQNTGELFF,TRBJ2-2,TRBV4-3,-,-
TGTGCCAGCAGCTTAGAACGGGACTACGAGCAGTACTTC,CASSLERDYEQYF,TRBJ2-7,TRBV7-2,-,-
TGTGCCAGCAGGCTGAGGGGGGGCGCGAGGGGAAACACCATATATTTT,CASRLRGGARGNTIYF,TRBJ1-3,TRBV13,-,once
TGTGCCAGCAGCCAAGGGGGGGGCCGCGACACTGAAGCTTTCTTT,CASSQGGGRDTEAFF,TRBJ1-1,TRBV16,-,once
TGTGCCAGCAGTGTACAGAACAGCTACGAGCAGTACTTC,CASSVQNSYEQYF,TRBJ2-7,TRBV2,-,-
TGCGCCAGCAGCCAAGTAGTGCAGGGGATTGGAGGCTACACCTTC,CASSQVVQGIGGYTF,TRBJ1-2,TRBV4-3,-,-
TGTGCCAGCAGCTATGAGCGGGGCGGGGAGCTGTTTTTT,CASSYERGGELFF,TRBJ2-2,TRBV7-3,TRBD2,-
TGTGCCAGCAGCACGGGACAAACCTACGAGCAGTACTTC,CASSTGQTYEQYF,TRBJ2-7,TRBV5-4,-,-
TGTGCCAGCAGCCGTCGAGGGGGAAGCAATCAGCCCCAGCATTTT,CASSRRGGSNQPQHF,TRBJ1-5,TRBV7-2,-,-
TGTGCCAGCAGCTTATTCAGGGCGGATACGCAGTATTTT,CASSLFRADTQYF,TRBJ2-3,TRBV9,-,once
TGTGCCAGCAGCTGGCAGGAGAACACTGAAGCTTTCTTT,CASSWQENTEAFF,TRBJ1-1,TRBV11-1,-,-
TGTGCCAGCACCAGTAGCGGGAGGGAAGAGACCCAGTACTTC,CASTSSGREETQYF,TRBJ2-5,TRBV6-1,TRBD2,-
TGTGCCAGCAGCCAATCGGGAACCACAGGGCTGAGCAATCAGCCCCAGCATTTT,CASSQSGTTGLSNQPQHF,TRBJ1-5,TRBV16,-,-
TGTGCCAGCAGCTTGGGCCGCCAAGAGACCCAGTACTTC,CASSLGRQETQYF,TRBJ2-5,TRBV13,-,-
TGTGCCAGCAGTTCCGGGAGCTATAGCAATCAGCCCCAGCATTTT,CASSSGSYSNQPQHF,TRBJ1-5,TRBV6-6,-,-
TGTGCCAGCAGCCTACGCGCGGGGGGGAGCACAGATACGCAGTATTTT,CASSLRAGGSTDTQYF,TRBJ2-3,TRBV9,TRBD2,-
TGCGCCAGCAGCCAAGTTCGAGCACTACCTACGGATACGCAGTATTTT,CASSQVRALPTDTQYF,TRBJ2-3,TRBV4-3,-,-
TGTGCCAGCGACCGCGGGAGCGGCCGGGGATATGGCTACACCTTC,CASDRGSGRGYGYTF,TRBJ1-2,TRBV7-9,-,-
TGTGCCAGCAGCCCGACAGTGAACACTGAAGCTTTCTTT,CASSPTVNTEAFF,TRBJ1-1,TRBV7-2,-,-
TGTGCCATCAGTGACACGGGACAGGGGGCTTACGAGCAGTACTTC,CAISDTGQGAYEQYF,TRBJ2-7,TRBV10-3,TRBD1,-
TGTGCCAGCGGGCTAGCGGGGATAGGGACGTTCTTC,CASGLAGIGTFF,TRBJ2-1,TRBV2,TRBD2,-
TGTGCCAGCTCACCTCTGGCGGGGTTATCCTACAATGAGCAGTTCTTC,CASSPLAGLSYNEQFF,TRBJ2-1,TRBV18,-,once
TGTGCCACCAGCAGAACGACAGCGCCCGAGCAGTACTTC,CATSRTTAPEQYF,TRBJ2-7,TRBV15,-,once
TGTGCCAGCAGCTTGGATACAGGGGGGTCCTATGGCTACACCTTC,CASSLDTGGSYGYTF,TRBJ1-2,TRBV5-4,TRBD1,-
TGTGCCAGCAGTTTATACAGGGGGCGGGACATTCAGTACTTC,CASSLYRGRDIQYF,TRBJ2-4,TRBV28,TRBD1,-
TGTGCCAGCAGCCTGAGGGGGCGCGGTGGCTACACCTTC,CASSLRGRGGYTF,TRBJ1-2,TRBV13,TRBD1,-
TGTGCCAGCAGCATCCCCGGGACAGTCTACGAGCAGTACTTC,CASSIPGTVYEQYF,TRBJ2-7,TRBV7-9,TRBD1,few
TGTGCCAGCAGCTTAGCGCAGGGACAGGGGTCCCAGGGAAAGACCCAGTACTTC,CASSLAQGQGSQGKTQYF,TRBJ2-5,TRBV7-2,TRBD1,-
TGTGCCATCAGTGCTGAACAGGGTTCCAATGAGCAGTTCTTC,CAISAEQGSNEQFF,TRBJ2-1,TRBV10-3,-,-
TGTGCCAGCAGCCCCCCTCGGGGAGCATCGAACACCGGGGAGCTGTTTTTT,CASSPPRGASNTGELFF,TRBJ2-2,TRBV7-9,-,few
TGTGCCAGCAGTACTTCCTACAATGAGCAGTTCTTC,CASSTSYNEQFF,TRBJ2-1,TRBV6-5,-,once
TGTGCCAGCAGCTCAGGGGGACAGGCCAACACTGAAGCTTTCTTT,CASSSGGQANTEAFF,TRBJ1-1,TRBV7-9,TRBD1,-
TGTGCCAGCAGCGTCACTATGGGGGCCAACGTCCTGACTTTC,CASSVTMGANVLTF,TRBJ2-6,TRBV9,-,-
TGTGCCAGCAGTTACTCGGGGACAGGAGGATCCTACGAGCAGTACTTC,CASSYSGTGGSYEQYF,TRBJ2-7,TRBV6-5,TRBD1,-
TGTGCCAGCAGTTCCGACATGAGCTATGGCTACACCTTC,CASSSDMSYGYTF,TRBJ1-2,TRBV6-6,-,-
TGTGCCAGCAGTTACGGACTAGCGGGGGGCTCCTACGAGCAGTACTTC,CASSYGLAGGSYEQYF,TRBJ2-7,TRBV5-4,TRBD2,-
TGTGCCAGCAGTTTATTATCGTCGGGGGGGGCCAGAAATGAGCAGTTCTTC,CASSLLSSGGARNEQFF,TRBJ2-1,TRBV27,TRBD2,once
TGTGCCAGCACCCCCGGGGGTAGCGGGGGGACCGATGAGCAGTTCTTC,CASTPGGSGGTDEQFF,TRBJ2-1,TRBV28,TRBD2,-